The text below deals with one TCR beta chain. Reverse transcription used about 0.5 to 1 ug RNA and random hexamers. TCRdb reprocessed the immunoSEQ multiplex PCR reads via MiXCR and lists one record per CDR3 protein. The repertoire includes 150,000 to 250,000 distinct CDR3 sequences, more than 90% of them detected once, and just under 0.095% sits in the top ten. Included as multiple sclerosis controls were treatment-naive patients who had stable or active relapsing-remitting disease. The CDR3 is 19 residues long. Losses at the gene ends were 4 bases for V and 3 bases for J; bases not matched to a gene: 15. The sample comes from a study of CD8 T cells in Susac syndrome.

This chain connects TRBV12-3 or TRBV12-4 to TRBJ2-4, with TRBD2 matching 10 bases. This clonotype was sampled from a human donor with multiple sclerosis. Sequenced input: CD4+ T cells from PBMCs. The CDR3 reads CASSWGGASGREDKNIQYF. The CDR3 nucleotides are TGTGCCAGCAGTTGGGGCGGGGCTAGCGGGAGAGAGGACAAAAACATTCAGTACTTC.